The source of this T cell receptor beta chain is a study of cytomegalovirus exposure and HLA in healthy donors. The CDR3 consists of 14 residues. The V gene's germline CDR1 is LNHDA and CDR2 SQIVND (reference sequence). The V and J ends lost 7 bases and 10 bases, in that order; junction bases with no gene match: 8. The PCR used 60 Vbeta and 13 Jbeta primers. Clones were read by immunoSEQ multiplex PCR, and TCRdb kept only the in-frame ones, dropping some. This sample has around 200,000 clones; almost 85% occur once, and the top ten carry more than 0.5%. V gene TRBV19 combines with J gene TRBJ1-6, with 9 positions matching TRBD1. Material for sequencing was PBMCs. The TCR was taken from a woman in her forties in good health and CMV-seronegative. The DNA for the CDR3 is TGTGCCAGTACCATGGGACAGGGAGAGTCACCCCTCCACTTT. Amino acid sequence: CASTMGQGESPLHF.